This T cell receptor beta chain is from a study of beta chain features in type 1 diabetes (dated by TCRdb to 2016 to 2018). Some background on the complete study: No differences in mean age, gender distribution, total cell number or subset yield were found between patients and healthy donors. Whereas all 30 or so donors provided naive and central memory subsets, regulatory and stem cell-like memory subsets were isolated from just 8 patients and roughly 8 healthy donors. A total of 100 million to 110 million sorted cells were examined across all samples, and a strong correlation was observed between cell number per subset and RNA yield. In the study, recently diagnosed type 1 diabetes patients and matched healthy donors were compared on the TCRB repertoires of their sorted circulating CD4+ T cell subsets. The research as a whole found: Sequencing cDNA rather than genomic DNA could over-represent highly expressing activated cells, although activation and CD3 levels did not differ between groups. Naive, central memory and regulatory TCRB repertoires appeared to be more similar among patients than among healthy donors. PCR might favor shorter templates, but patient and control samples were amplified and corrected together, so any skew would affect both groups equally. Fewer insertions and more nucleotide deletions at VDJ recombination sites were observed in patients with type 1 diabetes, implying thymic rearrangement abnormalities. HLA sub-analyses involved small numbers of individuals, so any influence of HLA type on TCRB rearrangement remained unresolved. Type 1 diabetes patients showed a moderate but significant shortening of TCRB CDR3 length in all four CD4+ subsets.

In regard to this clone: Its antigen specificity is not known. Per-base qualities were not stored, and no clone one base away is much larger.

A single peripheral blood draw of around 0.11 L on average was collected from each donor into heparinised tubes. A BD FACSAria II and a panel including CD45RO, CCR7, CD25, CD127, CD95 and CD27 were used to sort naive, central memory, regulatory and stem cell-like memory CD4+ T cells. Every sorted population had a purity above 98%. PBMCs were isolated immediately by Lymphoprep density gradient centrifugation and stained directly without culture. To minimize batch effects, samples were stained and sorted in pairs, one healthy donor with one patient per experiment. Deletion took 3 bases off V and 1 base off J, with a span of 10 bases between the germline ends. CDR1 and CDR2, per the germline V gene (reference sequence), are LNHDA and SQIVND. The CDR3 covers 16 residues, taking in both the cysteine and the phenylalanine. Only CDR3 DNA remains: 48 bases, in frame from the first base. All of the isolated RNA was reverse transcribed with the High Capacity cDNA Reverse Transcription Kit, so expressed TCRB transcripts were sequenced. Deep immunoSEQ sequencing was applied to naive, central memory and regulatory T cell samples, giving an average of around 3.8 million total reads per sample. After sorted cells were lysed in RLT buffer, RNA was extracted with DNase-treated RNeasy Micro or Mini kits, with the choice depending on cell number. Each cell subset was processed separately to prevent cross-contamination, with patient and healthy donor samples processed together. Using the immunoSEQ multiplex PCR, TCRB sequences were amplified from cDNA into 87-bp fragments spanning the CDR3 region. The amplicons were sequenced using the Illumina HiSeq platform. Turning to the authors' computational methods: Synthetic template baselines were used to correct PCR bias computationally, reads within Hamming distance 2 were collapsed together, and singletons that could not be merged were discarded. Reads were aligned against IMGT to assign V, D and J genes, CDR3 length and insertions or deletions at six rearrangement sites. Clonotype counts were normalized to sorted cell number within each subset before computing true diversity and Gini coefficients with the tcR R package. The overlap coefficient, calculated on TCRB nucleotide sequences, was used to quantify repertoire sharing. In TCRdb, the immuneACCESS table is reduced to in-frame sequences with V and J assigned. These tables do not hold every clone; where another copy was compared, an unresolved V gene accounts for under half, and the others remain unexplained. The D gene and trimming were derived from the DNA, and the V and J assignments and clone size from that table. In all, the sample holds about 340,000 clones, and roughly 8% of those were seen once. Less than 0.5% of the sample comes from the top ten.

The chain is encoded by TRBV19 joined to TRBJ2-6; there is no confident call for the D gene. The receptor's source is a woman aged 18 to 35 in good health. The sequencing input was central memory CD4+ T cells from blood. The nucleotides read TGTGCCAGTAGTATCCAAACAGCGTCTGGGGCCAACGTCCTGACTTTC. Translation gives CASSIQTASGANVLTF.